Below are 15 T cell receptor beta chains sequenced from a single sample in a study of OX40 agonist ivuxolimab in advanced cancers. Using immunoSEQ multiplex PCR, the repertoire was profiled, and TCRdb retains in-frame clones only, with some absent. The sample gives fewer than 40,000 clones, 65% to 80% of which show up once; under 15% is in the top ten. The sequencing here drew on CD4+ or CD8+ T cells sorted from blood, taken in a trial of the OX40 agonist ivuxolimab. The receptors originated from an adult with an advanced solid tumor such as melanoma, head and neck, liver or kidney cancer.

The V and J genes are TRBV30 and TRBJ2-7; D is tentatively TRBD1 or TRBD2 (5 bases each). V was clipped by 3 bases and J by 0 bases, with 15 bases between them. CDR1 and CDR2 from the germline V gene are GTSNPN and SVGIG (reference sequence). CDR3 size: 15 residues. The CDR3 spells CAWSTGRLSSYEQYF. The CDR3 region has the DNA TGTGCCTGGAGCACGGGGCGCTTAAGCTCCTACGAGCAGTACTTC.

This rearrangement joins TRBV5-5 to TRBJ1-3; weak D call: TRBD1 (5 bases). The CDR3 covers 17 residues. CDR1 is SGHKS and CDR2 is YYEKEE in the germline V gene (reference sequence). The V end lost 4 bases, the J end lost 0 bases, and 17 bases lay between the germline ends. CDR3 amino acids: CASSAPGLVFSGNTIYF. The CDR3 nucleotides read TGTGCCAGCAGCGCCCCGGGGCTGGTATTCTCTGGAAACACCATATATTTT. Full variable domain (missing parts from reference TRBV5-5 and TRBJ1-3): DAGVTQSPTHLIKTRGQQVTLRCSPISGHKSVSWYQQVLGQGPQFIFQYYEKEERGRGNFPDRFSARQFPNYSSELNVNALLLGDSALYLCASSAPGLVFSGNTIYFGEGSWLTVV.

The J gene is TRBJ2-2, the V gene TRBV27; TRBD2 matches at 12 bases. The germline V gene encodes CDR1 MNHEY and CDR2 SMNVEV (reference sequence). V gave up 7 bases and J gave up 7 bases; unmatched junction bases: 7. This CDR3 spans 15 amino acids. The CDR3 nucleotides are TGTGCCAGCACCCGACTAGCGGGAGTCGGCGGGGAGCTGTTTTTT. As protein: CASTRLAGVGGELFF.

A word on this clone: The junction departs from the called germline gene at one end, perhaps through a read error. This rearrangement joins TRBV6-1 to TRBJ1-4; D ambiguous. Germline CDR1 and CDR2: MNHNS and SASEGT. This CDR3 comprises 13 residues. CDR3 DNA: TGTGCCAGCAGCTATAACTCCGGGCAGGCGTCTTGTTTT. Translated: CASSYNSGQASCF.

The genes are TRBV2 and TRBJ2-3; tentative D call: TRBD1 (5 bases). CDR3 size: 14 residues. The germline gives CDR1 SNHLY, CDR2 FYNNEI. Trimming took off 4 bases at V and 6 bases at J, with 14 bases between the two ends. The CDR3 here is CASSVTNPGDTQYF. Here the CDR3 DNA reads TGTGCCAGCAGTGTAACTAATCCAGGGGATACGCAGTATTTT. The variable domain in full, completed from reference TRBV2 and TRBJ2-3, reads EPEVTQTPSHQVTQMGQEVILRCVPISNHLYFYWYRQILGQKVEFLVSFYNNEISEKSEIFDDQFSVERPDGSNFTLKIRSTKLEDSAMYFCASSVTNPGDTQYFGPGTRLTVL.

The chain combines TRBV29-1 with TRBJ2-1, with D perhaps TRBD2 (6 bases). Germline V lookup: CDR1 SQVTM, CDR2 ANQGSEA. CDR3 length: 14 residues. V was pared by 1 base and J by 13 bases, with 20 bases between. CDR3 in DNA: TGCAGCGTTGAAGTAGCAGCTTGGGACTCCCCTCAGTTCTTC. Its translation: CSVEVAAWDSPQFF.

The chain is built from TRBV19 and TRBJ2-4; D gene unclear. The germline V gene encodes CDR1 LNHDA and CDR2 SQIVND (reference sequence). This CDR3 is 14 amino acids long. V was clipped by 5 bases and J by 7 bases, with 15 bases between them. The CDR3 nucleotides read TGTGCCAGTAGTCACTTGGACGGGCCTAACATTCAGTACTTC. Protein: CASSHLDGPNIQYF.

This clone appeared a single time. The chain couples TRBV14 to TRBJ1-4; weak D call: TRBD1 (5 bases). The CDR3 runs to 18 residues. V lost 5 bases, J lost 0 bases, and 19 bases lay in between. Germline CDR1 reads SGHDN; CDR2 reads FVKESK. The CDR3 spells CASSSTFGRVSTNEKLFF. The CDR3 bases are TGTGCCAGCAGCTCGACATTCGGCAGGGTTTCAACTAATGAAAAACTGTTTTTT.

This clone came up once. The rearrangement links TRBV7-2 to TRBJ2-7, with D hard to call. Germline CDR1 SGHTA, CDR2 FQGNSA. Trimming removed 1 base at V and 2 bases at J, with 12 bases between. There are 15 residues in the CDR3. CDR3 protein: CASSLGSVDPYEQYF. In DNA form, the CDR3 reads TGTGCCAGCAGCTTAGGCAGTGTCGATCCCTACGAGCAGTACTTC. Full variable domain (remainder filled in from reference TRBV7-2 and TRBJ2-7): GAGVSQSPSNKVTEKGKDVELRCDPISGHTALYWYRQSLGQGLEFLIYFQGNSAPDKSGLPSDRFSAERTGGSVSTLTIQRTQQEDSAVYLCASSLGSVDPYEQYFGPGTRLTVT.

The rearrangement links TRBV28 to TRBJ1-2; 8 bases map to TRBD1. V shed 5 bases and J 4 bases; nucleotides not matched to a gene: 9. The CDR3 runs to 15 residues. Germline CDR1 is MDHEN and CDR2 is SYDVKM. This chain's CDR3 is CASSTATGEFYGYTF. CDR3 DNA sequence: TGTGCCAGCAGTACAGCGACAGGGGAGTTCTATGGCTACACCTTC.

This clone was found a few times. The chain is built from TRBV27 and TRBJ1-5, with D maybe TRBD1 (6 bases). CDR3 length: 14 amino acids. The V gene lost 8 bases and the J gene lost 4 bases, with 15 bases spanning the gap. CDR1 and CDR2 (germline): MNHEY, SMNVEV (reference sequence). The CDR3 nucleotides are TGTGCCAGCGGCTGGGGGGGCTTGAATCAGCCCCAGCATTTT. This translates into CASGWGGLNQPQHF.

About this clone: One end of the junction is discordant with germline, which a read error may explain. V usage is TRBV7-7 and J usage is TRBJ2-5; D is possibly TRBD1 or TRBD2 (5 bases each). Per germline, CDR1 SSHAT and CDR2 FNYEAQ (reference sequence). CDR3 size: 15 residues. The CDR3 loop is CASSPGRTYQETQYF. The CDR3 nucleotides read TGTGCTAGCAGCCCGGGACGGACGTACCAAGAGACCCAGTACTTC. The entire variable domain, with the rest obtained from reference TRBV7-7 and TRBJ2-5, is as follows: GAGVSQSPRYKVTKRGQDVTLRCDPISSHATLYWYQQALGQGPEFLTYFNYEAQPDKSGLPSDRFSAERPEGSISTLTIQRTEQRDSAMYRCASSPGRTYQETQYFGPGTRLLVL.

The chain recombines TRBV19 with TRBJ1-1; the D gene is possibly TRBD1 (5 bases). Germline V gene data show CDR1 as LNHDA and CDR2 as SQIVND (reference sequence). The length of the CDR3 is 15 residues. Between the trimmed V and J ends, which lost 5 bases and 4 bases, there was a span of 17 bases. CDR3 residues: CASSLRVHLGTEAFF. Written as DNA, the CDR3 is TGTGCCAGTAGTCTCAGGGTTCACTTGGGCACTGAAGCTTTCTTT.

The rearrangement links TRBV2 to TRBJ1-1, with 7 bases matching TRBD1. The junction had 6 bases not matched to a gene; V was cut back by 6 bases and J by 2 bases. Germline V CDR1 and CDR2: SNHLY, FYNNEI. The CDR3 has 14 amino acids. The CDR3 DNA is TGTGCCAGCAGAACGGACAGGTCTAACACTGAAGCTTTCTTT. Protein: CASRTDRSNTEAFF.

The chain couples TRBV19 to TRBJ2-5, with a possible D match to TRBD2 (6 bases). CDR3 size: 15 residues. Germline CDR1 reads LNHDA; CDR2 reads SQIVND (reference sequence). V lost 4 bases and J lost 5, with 17 bases in between. The CDR3 DNA is TGTGCCAGTAGTAGGATCGGGGGAGGAAGGGAGACCCAGTACTTC. It encodes CASSRIGGGRETQYF.